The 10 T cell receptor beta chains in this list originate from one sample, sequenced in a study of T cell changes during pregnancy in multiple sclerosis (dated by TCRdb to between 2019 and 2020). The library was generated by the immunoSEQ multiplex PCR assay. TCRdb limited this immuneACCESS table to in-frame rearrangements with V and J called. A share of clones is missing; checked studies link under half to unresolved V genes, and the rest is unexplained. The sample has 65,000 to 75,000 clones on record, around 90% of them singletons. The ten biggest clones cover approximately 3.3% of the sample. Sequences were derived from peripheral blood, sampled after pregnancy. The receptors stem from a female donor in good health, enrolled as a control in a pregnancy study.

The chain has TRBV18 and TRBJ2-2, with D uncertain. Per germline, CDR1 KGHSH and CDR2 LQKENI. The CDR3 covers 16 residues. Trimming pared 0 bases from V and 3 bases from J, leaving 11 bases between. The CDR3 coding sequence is TGTGCCAGCTCACCACCGGGTACAGCATACACCGGGGAGCTGTTTTTT. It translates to CASSPPGTAYTGELFF.

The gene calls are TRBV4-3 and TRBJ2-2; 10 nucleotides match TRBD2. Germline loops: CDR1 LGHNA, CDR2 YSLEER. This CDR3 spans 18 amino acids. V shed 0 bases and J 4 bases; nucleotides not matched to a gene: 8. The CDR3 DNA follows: TGCGCCAGCAGCCAAGATAGGGAAGCGGGAGGGCCCACCGGGGAGCTGTTTTTT. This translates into CASSQDREAGGPTGELFF.

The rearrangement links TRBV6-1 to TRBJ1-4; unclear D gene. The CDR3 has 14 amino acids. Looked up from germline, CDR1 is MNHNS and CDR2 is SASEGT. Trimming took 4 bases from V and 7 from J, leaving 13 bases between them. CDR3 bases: TGTGCCAGCAGTGTACGGGGTTCAGGTGAAAAACTGTTTTTT. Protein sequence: CASSVRGSGEKLFF.

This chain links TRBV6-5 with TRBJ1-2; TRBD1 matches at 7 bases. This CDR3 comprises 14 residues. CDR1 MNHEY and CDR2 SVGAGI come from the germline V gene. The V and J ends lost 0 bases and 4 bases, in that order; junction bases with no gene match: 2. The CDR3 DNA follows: TGTGCCAGCAGTTACTCGCAGGGGGTCTATGGCTACACCTTC. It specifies CASSYSQGVYGYTF.

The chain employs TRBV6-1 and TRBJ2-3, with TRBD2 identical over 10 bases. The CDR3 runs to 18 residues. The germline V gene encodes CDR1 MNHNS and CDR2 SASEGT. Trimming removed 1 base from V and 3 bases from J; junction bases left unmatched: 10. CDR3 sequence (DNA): TGTGCCAGCAGTGAAGGGGCGGCTAGCGGGGGATTTACAGATACGCAGTATTTT. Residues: CASSEGAASGGFTDTQYF.

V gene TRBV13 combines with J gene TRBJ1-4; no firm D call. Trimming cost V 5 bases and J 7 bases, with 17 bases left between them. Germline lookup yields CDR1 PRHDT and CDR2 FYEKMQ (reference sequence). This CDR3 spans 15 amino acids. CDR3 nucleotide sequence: TGTGCCAGCAGCCATTCCCTAACCGGAGGTGAAAAACTGTTTTTT. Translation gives CASSHSLTGGEKLFF.

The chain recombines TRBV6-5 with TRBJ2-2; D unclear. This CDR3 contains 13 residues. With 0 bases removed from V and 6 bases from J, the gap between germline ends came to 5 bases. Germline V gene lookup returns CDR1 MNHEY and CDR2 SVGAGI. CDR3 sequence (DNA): TGTGCCAGCAGTTACTCTCCCTCCGGGGAGCTGTTTTTT. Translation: CASSYSPSGELFF.

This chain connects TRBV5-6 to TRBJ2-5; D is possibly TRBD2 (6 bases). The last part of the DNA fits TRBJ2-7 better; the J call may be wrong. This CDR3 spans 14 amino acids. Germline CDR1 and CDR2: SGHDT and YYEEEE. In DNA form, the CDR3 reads TGTGCCAGCAGCTTGGTGGGACTGGAGTTCGAGCAGTACTTC. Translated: CASSLVGLEFEQYF.

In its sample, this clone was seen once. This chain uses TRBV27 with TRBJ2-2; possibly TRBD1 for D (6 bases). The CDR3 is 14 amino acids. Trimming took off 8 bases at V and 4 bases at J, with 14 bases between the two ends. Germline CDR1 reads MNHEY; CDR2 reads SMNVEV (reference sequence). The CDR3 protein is CASGKLQGTGELFF. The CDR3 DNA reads TGTGCCAGCGGTAAACTACAGGGCACCGGGGAGCTGTTTTTT.

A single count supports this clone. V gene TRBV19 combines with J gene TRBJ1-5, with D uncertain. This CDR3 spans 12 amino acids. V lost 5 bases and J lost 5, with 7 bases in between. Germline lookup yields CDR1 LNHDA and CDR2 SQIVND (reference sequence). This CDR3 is CASSRRDQPQHF. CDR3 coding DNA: TGTGCCAGTAGTCGGAGGGATCAGCCCCAGCATTTT.